The 14 T cell receptor beta chains below all came from one sample that was sequenced in a study of blood T cell repertoires in COVID-19 (dated by TCRdb to 2018 to 2021). Library method: the immunoSEQ multiplex PCR assay. TCRdb provides this immuneACCESS table in a form limited to in-frame rearrangements. Some clones are lacking; in checked studies, under half of them reflect an unresolved V gene, and why the rest are absent is not known. The table for this sample lists around 300,000 clones; approximately 89% of them were counted only once. The biggest ten clones account for about 2% of the sample. Sequenced: PBMCs or T cells enriched from blood (not recorded which). The receptors shown here come from a woman aged 60-70 years who had recovered from COVID-19.

The chain recombines TRBV27 with TRBJ1-4; tentatively, D is TRBD1 (5 bases). V lost 5 bases, J lost 7 bases, and 17 bases lay in between. Germline values: CDR1 MNHEY, CDR2 SMNVEV (reference sequence). The CDR3 consists of 15 residues. The CDR3 bases are TGTGCCAGCAGTGCACCCACCACAGGAGTTGAAAAACTGTTTTTT. It is translated as CASSAPTTGVEKLFF.

This chain joins TRBV6-5 and TRBJ1-4; D is possibly TRBD1 (5 bases). Looked up from germline, CDR1 is MNHEY and CDR2 is SVGAGI. Trimming shortened V by 8 bases and J by 7 bases, and 11 bases separated the two germline ends. This CDR3 comprises 12 residues. CDR3 nucleotides: TGTGCCAGCCAGGGTTCGGGTGAAAAACTGTTTTTT. This sequence encodes CASQGSGEKLFF.

The chain is built from TRBV5-1 and TRBJ2-7; 7 nucleotides line up with TRBD1. This CDR3 has 15 amino acids. The ends lost 3 bases at V and 4 bases at J; junction bases unmatched: 10. Germline assignment: CDR1 SGHRS and CDR2 YFSETQ. CDR3 sequence reads: CASSSNPTGRYEQYF. DNA for the CDR3: TGCGCCAGCAGCTCCAACCCGACAGGGAGATACGAGCAGTACTTC.

The J gene is TRBJ2-1, the V gene TRBV5-4; possible D gene TRBD1, 5 bases. The length of the CDR3 is 12 residues. Germline CDR1 is SGHNT and CDR2 is YYREEE (reference sequence). Trimming pared 5 bases from V and 7 bases from J, leaving 10 bases between. CDR3 DNA: TGTGCCAGCAGTCAGGGCGGTAATGAGCAGTTCTTC. Amino acid sequence: CASSQGGNEQFF.

This chain joins TRBV4-1 and TRBJ2-7; 10 nucleotides agree with TRBD2. Germline lookup yields CDR1 MGHRA and CDR2 YSYEKL. The CDR3 runs 15 residues. V lost 4 bases, J lost 6 bases, and 9 bases stayed unmatched. CDR3 sequence: CASSLSGRTYGEQYF. The CDR3, as DNA: TGCGCCAGCAGCCTTAGCGGGAGGACCTACGGCGAGCAGTACTTC.

The rearrangement links TRBV10-3 to TRBJ1-2, with TRBD1 matching over 12 bases. Unmatched junction bases numbered 9, after V lost 9 bases and J lost 4 bases. This CDR3 region has 15 residues. Germline CDR1 and CDR2: ENHRY and SYGVKD. The CDR3 sequence: CAMGTGGLNCYGYTF. The CDR3 bases are TGTGCCATGGGGACAGGGGGCCTTAATTGCTATGGCTACACCTTC.

This chain uses TRBV5-4 with TRBJ1-3; the D is unclear. Germline V CDR1 and CDR2: SGHNT, YYREEE (reference sequence). V was trimmed by 0 bases and J by 11 bases, leaving 15 bases between them. This CDR3 is built from 14 residues. The CDR3 sequence: CASSLGPFLSAIYF. The DNA for the CDR3 is TGTGCCAGCAGCTTGGGCCCCTTTCTCAGCGCCATATATTTT.

The rearrangement links TRBV5-4 to TRBJ1-6, with TRBD1 identical over 8 bases. V shed 6 bases, J shed 9 bases, and the junction held 11 bases outside the gene matches. The germline V gene has CDR1 SGHNT and CDR2 YYREEE (reference sequence). The CDR3 length is 15 residues. This chain's CDR3 is CASTRTGQELSPLHF. The CDR3 DNA reads TGTGCCAGCACCCGAACGGGACAGGAGCTTTCACCCCTCCACTTT.

This rearrangement joins TRBV5-1 to TRBJ1-2; D gene ambiguous. Trimming shortened V by 0 bases and J by 2 bases, and 11 bases separated the two germline ends. CDR3 length: 15 residues. Per the germline V gene, CDR1 is SGHRS and CDR2 is YFSETQ. CDR3 loop: CASSLGLPRNYGYTF. As DNA, the CDR3 is TGCGCCAGCAGCTTGGGACTACCGAGGAACTATGGCTACACCTTC.

The chain links TRBV5-8 to TRBJ2-7; D uncertain. The CDR3 is 14 residues long. Trimming removed 4 bases at V and 1 base at J, with 12 bases between. Germline V lookup: CDR1 SGHTS, CDR2 YDEGEE. The CDR3: CASSPGRQSYEQYF. The CDR3 bases are TGTGCCAGCAGCCCGGGTAGGCAGTCCTACGAGCAGTACTTC.

The CDR3 region is CASSQDPGRVRGKLFF. CDR3 bases: TGTGCCAGCAGCCAAGATCCTGGACGGGTTAGGGGAAAACTGTTTTTT. This sequence joins TRBV4-2 and TRBJ1-4; maybe TRBD1 (5 bases). The CDR3 is 16 residues long. Trimming pared 0 bases from V and 10 bases from J, leaving 18 bases between. CDR1 and CDR2 (germline): LGHNA, YNFKEQ.

The chain combines TRBV5-6 with TRBJ1-1, with D tentatively TRBD1 (5 bases). The CDR3 extends over 13 amino acids. Germline CDR1 reads SGHDT; CDR2 reads YYEEEE. V was pared by 3 bases and J by 1 base, with 7 bases between. This CDR3 is CASSWRGNTEAFF. Here the CDR3 DNA reads TGTGCCAGCAGCTGGAGGGGGAACACTGAAGCTTTCTTT.

The chain employs TRBV2 and TRBJ1-4; possible D gene TRBD1, 6 bases. Trimming removed 4 bases at V and 8 bases at J, with 11 bases between. The V gene's germline CDR1 is SNHLY and CDR2 FYNNEI. The CDR3 loop spans 13 amino acids. The CDR3, as DNA: TGTGCCAGCAGTGTTAAGGGGGGGGAAAAACTGTTTTTT. Translated, it gives CASSVKGGEKLFF.

V usage is TRBV12-3 or TRBV12-4 and J usage is TRBJ2-1, with D possibly TRBD2 on 6 matching bases. V was pared by 6 bases and J by 13 bases, with 16 bases between. There are 12 residues in the CDR3. CDR3 loop: CASRITGVRQFF. DNA for the CDR3: TGTGCCAGCAGAATAACGGGAGTTCGACAGTTCTTC.